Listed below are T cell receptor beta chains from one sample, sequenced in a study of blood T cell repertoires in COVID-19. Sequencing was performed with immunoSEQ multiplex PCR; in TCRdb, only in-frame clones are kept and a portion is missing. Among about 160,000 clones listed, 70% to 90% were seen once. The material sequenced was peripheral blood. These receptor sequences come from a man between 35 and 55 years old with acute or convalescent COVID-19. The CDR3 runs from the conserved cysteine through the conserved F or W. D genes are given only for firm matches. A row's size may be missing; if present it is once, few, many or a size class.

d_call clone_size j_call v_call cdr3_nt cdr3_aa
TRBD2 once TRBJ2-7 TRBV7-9 TGTGCCAGCAGCCGAGATAGCGGGGGCTCGGGAGAGCAGTACTTC CASSRDSGGSGEQYF
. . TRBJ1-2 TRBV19 TGTGCCAGTAGTACTGTTTCAAGGGGAGGCTACACCTTC CASSTVSRGGYTF
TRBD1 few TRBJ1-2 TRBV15 TGTGCCACCAGCAGAGCAGAAACAGGGGCGGGTGGCTACACCTTC CATSRAETGAGGYTF
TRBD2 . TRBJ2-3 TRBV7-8 TGTGCCAGCAGCACCCTAGCGGGGGGGTCTAGCACAGATACGCAGTATTTT CASSTLAGGSSTDTQYF
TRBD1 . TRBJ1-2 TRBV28 TGTGCCAGCAGCCTGACCCAGGGGGCCTATGGCTACACCTTC CASSLTQGAYGYTF
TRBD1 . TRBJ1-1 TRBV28 TGTGCCAGCAGTCCACGGGACAGACCGAACACTGAAGCTTTCTTT CASSPRDRPNTEAFF
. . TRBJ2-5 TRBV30 TGTGCCTGGAAGGGACTTCTACAAGAGACCCAGTACTTC CAWKGLLQETQYF
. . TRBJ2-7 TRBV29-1 TGCAGCGTAGCCTACAGGGACGCCTACGAGCAGTACTTC CSVAYRDAYEQYF
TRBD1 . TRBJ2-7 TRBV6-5 TGTGCCAGCACACGGACAGGGTCCTACGAGCAGTACTTC CASTRTGSYEQYF
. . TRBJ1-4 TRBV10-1 TGCGCCAGCAGCGATCAGCAGGGAGGCGCGGAAAAACTGTTTTTT CASSDQQGGAEKLFF
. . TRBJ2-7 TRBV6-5 TGTGCCAGCAGTTACTACGCGGGGCCGTACTACGAGCAGTACTTC CASSYYAGPYYEQYF
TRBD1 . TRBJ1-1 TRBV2 TGTGCCAGGAAAAAGACAGGGGGAGGGACTGAAGCTTTCTTT CARKKTGGGTEAFF
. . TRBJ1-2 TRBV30 TGTGCCTGGACCCCCGACAGAAATAAGAATGGCTACACCTTC CAWTPDRNKNGYTF
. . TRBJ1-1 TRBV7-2 TGTGCCAGCAGCTTACTAGCTTACACTGAAGCTTTCTTT CASSLLAYTEAFF
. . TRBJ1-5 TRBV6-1 TGTGCCAGCAGTGAAGCTAATAGTAATCAGCCCCAGCATTTT CASSEANSNQPQHF
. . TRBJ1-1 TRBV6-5 TGTGCCAGCAGTTACTCCGCCAGTTCGAACACTGAAGCTTTCTTT CASSYSASSNTEAFF
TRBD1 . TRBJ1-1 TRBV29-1 TGCAGCGTTGAAGATCGGAGGGGGCGTACTGAAGCTTTCTTT CSVEDRRGRTEAFF
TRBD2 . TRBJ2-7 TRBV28 TGTGCGAGCGGAGCGGGGGAGTCCTACGAGCAGTACTTC CASGAGESYEQYF
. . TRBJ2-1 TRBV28 TGTGCCAGCAGTTTAGTAGTGTACGAGCAGTTCTTC CASSLVVYEQFF
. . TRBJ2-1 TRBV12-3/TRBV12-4 TGTGCCAGCAACGACAGGTTTTGGAATGAGCAGTTCTTC CASNDRFWNEQFF
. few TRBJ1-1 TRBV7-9 TGTGCCAGCAGCTTAGCGGAGGGTTTGACTGAAGCTTTCTTT CASSLAEGLTEAFF
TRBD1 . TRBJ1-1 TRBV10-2 TGCGCCAGCACCAGGGGGTTGAACACTGAAGCTTTCTTT CASTRGLNTEAFF
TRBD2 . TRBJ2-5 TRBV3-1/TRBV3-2 TGTGCCAGCAGCCTTAGCGGGGGCAAAGAGACCCAGTACTTC CASSLSGGKETQYF
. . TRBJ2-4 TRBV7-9 TGTGCCAGCAGCTTAGGGCAGGGGTCTAGCAAAAACATTCAGTACTTC CASSLGQGSSKNIQYF
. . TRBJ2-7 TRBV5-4 TGTGCCAGCAGCTTGGCTACGTCCTACGAGCAGTACTTC CASSLATSYEQYF
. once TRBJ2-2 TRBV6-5 TGTGCCAGCAGTTACCAGGTTCACACCGGGGAGCTGTTTTTT CASSYQVHTGELFF
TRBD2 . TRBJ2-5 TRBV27 TGTGCCAGCACGTCGGGCCTAGCGGGGAGTTGGTACCAAGAGACCCAGTACTTC CASTSGLAGSWYQETQYF